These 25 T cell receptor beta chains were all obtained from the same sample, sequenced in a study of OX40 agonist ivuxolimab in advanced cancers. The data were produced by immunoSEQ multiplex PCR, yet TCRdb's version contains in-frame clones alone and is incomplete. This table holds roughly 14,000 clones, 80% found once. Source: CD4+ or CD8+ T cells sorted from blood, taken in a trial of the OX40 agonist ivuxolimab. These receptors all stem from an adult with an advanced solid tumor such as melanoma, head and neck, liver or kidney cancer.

The chain's CDR3 is CAWTSTQGPQYF. CDR3 bases: TGTGCCTGGACATCGACGCAGGGCCCGCAGTATTTT. The rearrangement links TRBV30 to TRBJ2-3; perhaps TRBD1 as D (5 bases). The CDR3 consists of 12 residues. Trimming removed 4 bases from V and 10 bases from J, with 15 bases in between. Germline V gene lookup returns CDR1 GTSNPN and CDR2 SVGIG (reference sequence).

The CDR3 reads CASRWGGTEQYF. The CDR3 DNA follows: TGTGCCAGCAGATGGGGCGGGACAGAGCAGTACTTC. The gene calls are TRBV2 and TRBJ2-5; a possible D gene is TRBD1 (7 bases). The CDR3 spans 12 residues. Germline loops: CDR1 SNHLY, CDR2 FYNNEI. Trimming took off 6 bases at V and 11 bases at J, with 16 bases between the two ends.

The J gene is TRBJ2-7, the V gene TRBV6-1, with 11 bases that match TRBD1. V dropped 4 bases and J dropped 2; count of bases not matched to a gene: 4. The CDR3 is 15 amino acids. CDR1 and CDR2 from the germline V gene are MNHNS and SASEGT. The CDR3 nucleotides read TGTGCCAGCAGTGGAGGGACAGGGGGGGCCTACGAGCAGTACTTC. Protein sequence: CASSGGTGGAYEQYF.

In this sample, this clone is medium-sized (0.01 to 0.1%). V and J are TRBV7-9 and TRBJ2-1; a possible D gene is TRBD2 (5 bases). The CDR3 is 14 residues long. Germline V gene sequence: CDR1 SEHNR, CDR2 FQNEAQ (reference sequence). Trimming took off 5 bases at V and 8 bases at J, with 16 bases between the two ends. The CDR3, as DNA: TGTGCCAGCAGCCCAGAGGGTAGCTTCGATGAGCAGTTCTTC. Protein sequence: CASSPEGSFDEQFF.

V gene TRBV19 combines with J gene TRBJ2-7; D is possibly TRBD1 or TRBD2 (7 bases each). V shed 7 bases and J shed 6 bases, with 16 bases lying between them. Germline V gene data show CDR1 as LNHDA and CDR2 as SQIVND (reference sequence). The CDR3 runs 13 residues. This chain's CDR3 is CASTPAGGVEQYF. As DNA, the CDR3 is TGTGCCAGTACCCCCGCAGGGGGGGTCGAGCAGTACTTC.

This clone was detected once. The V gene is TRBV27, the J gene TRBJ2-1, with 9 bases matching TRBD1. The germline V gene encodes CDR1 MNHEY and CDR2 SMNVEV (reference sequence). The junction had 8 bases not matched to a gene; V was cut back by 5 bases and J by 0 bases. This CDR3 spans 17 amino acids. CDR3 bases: TGTGCCAGCAGTCCGGCCGGGACAGGGTTCTCCTACAATGAGCAGTTCTTC. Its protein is CASSPAGTGFSYNEQFF.

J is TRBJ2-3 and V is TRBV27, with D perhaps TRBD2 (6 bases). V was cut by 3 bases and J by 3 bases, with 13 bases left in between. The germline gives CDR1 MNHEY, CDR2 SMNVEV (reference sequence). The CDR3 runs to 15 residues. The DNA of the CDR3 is TGTGCCAGCAGTTTTTCTGCGGGAAGGACAGATACGCAGTATTTT. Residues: CASSFSAGRTDTQYF.

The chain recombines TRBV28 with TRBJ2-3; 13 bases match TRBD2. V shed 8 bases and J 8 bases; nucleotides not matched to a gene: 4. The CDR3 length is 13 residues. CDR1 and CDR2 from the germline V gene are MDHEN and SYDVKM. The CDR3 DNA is TGTGCCAGCGAGGGACTAGCGGGGTTTACGCAGTATTTT. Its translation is CASEGLAGFTQYF.

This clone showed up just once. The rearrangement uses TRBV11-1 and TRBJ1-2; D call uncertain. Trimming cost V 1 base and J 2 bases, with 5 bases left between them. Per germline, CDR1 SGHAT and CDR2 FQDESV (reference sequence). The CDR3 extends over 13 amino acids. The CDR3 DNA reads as TGTGCCAGCAGCTTAGTCCGCAACTATGGCTACACCTTC. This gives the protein CASSLVRNYGYTF.

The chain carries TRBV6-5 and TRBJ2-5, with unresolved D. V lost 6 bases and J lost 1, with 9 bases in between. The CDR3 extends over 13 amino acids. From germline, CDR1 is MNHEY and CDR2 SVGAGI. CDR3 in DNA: TGTGCCAGCAGAGTGCCGGGCCAAGAGACCCAGTACTTC. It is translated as CASRVPGQETQYF.

In nucleotides, the CDR3 is TGTGCCAGCAGCTTTAGCCCGGACGACTCCTACAATGAGCAGTTCTTC. It specifies CASSFSPDDSYNEQFF. V and J are TRBV5-4 and TRBJ2-1; D gene ambiguous. Trimming left V 2 bases short and J 0 bases short, with 12 bases between. The germline V gene has CDR1 SGHNT and CDR2 YYREEE (reference sequence). This CDR3 spans 16 amino acids.

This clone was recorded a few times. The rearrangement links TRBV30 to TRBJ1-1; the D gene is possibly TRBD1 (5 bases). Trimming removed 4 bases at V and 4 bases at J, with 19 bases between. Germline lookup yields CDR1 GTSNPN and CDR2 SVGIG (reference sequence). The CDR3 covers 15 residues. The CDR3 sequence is CAWTGHPVSGTEAFF. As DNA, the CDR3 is TGTGCCTGGACCGGACATCCAGTTTCCGGCACTGAAGCTTTCTTT.

CDR3 nucleotide sequence: TGCGCCAGCACCGACACTAGCGGAACGAACACCGGGGAGCTGTTTTTT. Translating it yields CASTDTSGTNTGELFF. The rearrangement joins TRBV5-1 to TRBJ2-2, with 8 bases matching TRBD2. V gave up 6 bases and J gave up 0 bases; unmatched junction bases: 7. The length of the CDR3 is 16 residues. Looked up from germline, CDR1 is SGHRS and CDR2 is YFSETQ.

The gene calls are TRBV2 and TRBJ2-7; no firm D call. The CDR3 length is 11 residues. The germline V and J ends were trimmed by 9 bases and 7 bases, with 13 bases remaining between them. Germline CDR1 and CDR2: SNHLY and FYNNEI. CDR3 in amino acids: CASDWGLEQYF. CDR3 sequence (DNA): TGTGCCAGTGACTGGGGTCTGGAGCAGTACTTC.

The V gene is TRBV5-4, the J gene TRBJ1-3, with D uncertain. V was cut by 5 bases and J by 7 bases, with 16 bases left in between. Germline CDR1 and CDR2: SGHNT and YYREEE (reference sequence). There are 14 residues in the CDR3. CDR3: CASSPGGEWNTIYF. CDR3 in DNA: TGTGCCAGCAGTCCGGGCGGGGAGTGGAACACCATATATTTT.

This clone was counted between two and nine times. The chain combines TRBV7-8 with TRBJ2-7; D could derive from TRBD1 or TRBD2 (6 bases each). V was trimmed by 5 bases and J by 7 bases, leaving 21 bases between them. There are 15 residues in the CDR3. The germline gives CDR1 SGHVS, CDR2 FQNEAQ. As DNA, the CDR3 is TGTGCCAGCAGCAGAGACGGGACTCGGGGGCGGGAGCAGTACTTC. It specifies CASSRDGTRGREQYF.

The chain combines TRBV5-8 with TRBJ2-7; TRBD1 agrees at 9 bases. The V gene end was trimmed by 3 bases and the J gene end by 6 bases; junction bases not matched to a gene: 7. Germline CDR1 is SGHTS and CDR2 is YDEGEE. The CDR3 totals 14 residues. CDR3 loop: CASSSGQGVGEQYF. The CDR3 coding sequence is TGTGCCAGCAGCTCGGGACAGGGAGTAGGCGAGCAGTACTTC.

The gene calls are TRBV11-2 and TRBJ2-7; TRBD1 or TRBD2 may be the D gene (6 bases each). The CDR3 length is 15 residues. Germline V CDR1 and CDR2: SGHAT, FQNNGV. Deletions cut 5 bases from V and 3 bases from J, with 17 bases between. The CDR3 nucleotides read TGTGCCAGCAGCGTGTTCGCGGGACACCTCTACGAGCAGTACTTC. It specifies CASSVFAGHLYEQYF.

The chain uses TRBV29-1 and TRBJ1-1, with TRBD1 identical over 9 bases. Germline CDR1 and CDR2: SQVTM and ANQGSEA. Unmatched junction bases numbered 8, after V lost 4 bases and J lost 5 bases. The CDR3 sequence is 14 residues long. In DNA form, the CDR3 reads TGCAGCGTTGGACAGGGGGAGTCTTCTACTGAAGCTTTCTTT. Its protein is CSVGQGESSTEAFF.

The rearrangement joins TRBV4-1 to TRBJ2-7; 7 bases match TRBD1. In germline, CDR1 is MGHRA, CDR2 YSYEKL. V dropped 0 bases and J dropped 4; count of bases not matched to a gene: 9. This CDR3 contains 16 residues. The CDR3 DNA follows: TGCGCCAGCAGCCAAGAAGTCGCAGGGGGTTCATACGAGCAGTACTTC. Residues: CASSQEVAGGSYEQYF.

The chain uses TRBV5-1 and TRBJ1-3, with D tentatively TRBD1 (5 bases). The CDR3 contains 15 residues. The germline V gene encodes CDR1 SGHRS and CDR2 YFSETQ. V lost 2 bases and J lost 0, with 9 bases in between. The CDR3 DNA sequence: TGCGCCAGCAGCTTTGACAGAACCTCTGGAAACACCATATATTTT. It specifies CASSFDRTSGNTIYF.

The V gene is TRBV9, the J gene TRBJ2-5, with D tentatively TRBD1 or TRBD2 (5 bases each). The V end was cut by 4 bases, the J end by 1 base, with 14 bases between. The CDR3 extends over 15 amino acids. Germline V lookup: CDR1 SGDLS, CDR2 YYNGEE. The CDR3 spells CASSRAGTAQETQYF. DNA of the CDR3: TGTGCCAGCAGCAGAGCCGGGACGGCCCAAGAGACCCAGTACTTC.

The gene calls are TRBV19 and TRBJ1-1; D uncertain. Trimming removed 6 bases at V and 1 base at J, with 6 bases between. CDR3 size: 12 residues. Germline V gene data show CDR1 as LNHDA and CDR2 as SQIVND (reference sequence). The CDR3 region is CASSHSNTEAFF. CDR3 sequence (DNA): TGTGCCAGTAGCCATTCGAACACTGAAGCTTTCTTT.

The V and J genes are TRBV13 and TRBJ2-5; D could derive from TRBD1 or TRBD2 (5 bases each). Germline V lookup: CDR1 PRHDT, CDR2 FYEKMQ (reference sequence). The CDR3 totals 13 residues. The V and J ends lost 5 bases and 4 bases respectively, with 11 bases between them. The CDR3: CASSPRDGETQYF. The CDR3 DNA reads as TGTGCCAGCAGCCCCCGGGACGGAGAGACCCAGTACTTC.

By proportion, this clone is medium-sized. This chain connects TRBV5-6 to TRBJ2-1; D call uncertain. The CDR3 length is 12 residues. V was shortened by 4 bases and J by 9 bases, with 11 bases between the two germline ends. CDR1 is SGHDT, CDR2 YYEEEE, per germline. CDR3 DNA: TGTGCCAGCAGCCCTAGGGTGGCTGAGCAGTTCTTC. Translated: CASSPRVAEQFF.